The source of this T cell receptor (beta chain) is a study of blood T cell repertoires in COVID-19. At the level of the study: PBMCs, B-cell-depleted T cells, or T cells were the source of the cDNA or gDNA that made up the material.

V lost 1 base to trimming and J lost 0 bases, with 12 bases between them. The CDR3 sequence is 16 residues long. Germline CDR1 reads MGHRA; CDR2 reads YSYEKL. Study members were between roughly 18 and 100 years old and lived in approximately 25 US regions. Some clones are missing from TCRdb's copy, which holds only in-frame ones; the method was immunoSEQ multiplex PCR. The sample lists roughly 250,000 clones, around nine tenths occurring once. The chain is built from TRBV4-1 and TRBJ1-1; no firm D call. Sequencing input: PBMCs or T cells enriched from blood (not recorded which). This clonotype was obtained from a woman aged 18-29 years who had recovered from COVID-19. For the CDR3, the DNA is TGCGCCAGCAGCCAAGGCTTGCAGAGGTTGAACACTGAAGCTTTCTTT. It is translated as CASSQGLQRLNTEAFF.